The 17 T cell receptor beta chains listed next were all sequenced from one sample in a study of blood T cell repertoires in COVID-19. TCRdb's copy holds only in-frame clones and misses some; the assay was immunoSEQ multiplex PCR. The sample shows about 260,000 clones, around 90% of them seen only once. Input material: PBMCs or T cells enriched from blood (not recorded which). These receptors originate from a woman in her fifties or sixties who had recovered from COVID-19.

V usage is TRBV19 and J usage is TRBJ1-5; 7 nucleotides agree with TRBD1. Trimming cost V 7 bases and J 5 bases; bases outside gene matches: 8. The CDR3 covers 14 residues. The germline V gene encodes CDR1 LNHDA and CDR2 SQIVND (reference sequence). The CDR3 here is CASKKQGMDQPQHF. DNA for the CDR3: TGTGCCAGTAAAAAACAGGGGATGGATCAGCCCCAGCATTTT. The entire variable domain, with the rest obtained from reference TRBV19 and TRBJ1-5, is as follows: DGGITQSPKYLFRKEGQNVTLSCEQNLNHDAMYWYRQDPGQGLRLIYYSQIVNDFQKGDIAEGYSVSREKKESFPLTVTSAQKNPTAFYLCASKKQGMDQPQHFGDGTRLSIL.

V gene TRBV6-2 or TRBV6-3 combines with J gene TRBJ1-6; 9 bases align to TRBD1. The germline V gene encodes CDR1 MNHEY and CDR2 SVGEGT. The CDR3 is 14 amino acids. V lost 6 bases to trimming and J lost 10 bases; unmatched junction nucleotides: 7. This CDR3 reads CASSKGQGWSPLHF. The CDR3 DNA follows: TGTGCCAGCAGCAAAGGACAGGGGTGGTCACCCCTCCACTTT.

The V and J genes are TRBV7-3 and TRBJ2-1; a possible D gene is TRBD1 (5 bases). Germline lookup yields CDR1 SGHTA and CDR2 FQGTGA. V was trimmed by 6 bases and J by 3 bases, leaving 12 bases between them. CDR3 length: 14 amino acids. This CDR3 is CASSLQGFYNEQFF. DNA for the CDR3: TGTGCCAGCAGTCTTCAGGGATTCTACAATGAGCAGTTCTTC.

The chain employs TRBV6-2 or TRBV6-3 and TRBJ2-2, with D possibly TRBD2 on 5 matching bases. The CDR3 sequence is 15 residues long. V lost 2 bases and J lost 4, with 11 bases in between. Germline CDR1 is MNHEY and CDR2 is SVGEGT. This CDR3 is CASSYEGLVTGELFF. CDR3 bases: TGTGCCAGCAGTTACGAGGGATTAGTCACCGGGGAGCTGTTTTTT.

The J gene is TRBJ2-5, the V gene TRBV18; D remains ambiguous. V was pared by 5 bases and J by 2 bases, with 9 bases between. CDR3 length: 13 amino acids. CDR1 and CDR2 (germline): KGHSH, LQKENI. CDR3 coding DNA: TGTGCCAGCTCATGGGTGACACAAGAGACCCAGTACTTC. It translates to CASSWVTQETQYF.

This chain joins TRBV28 and TRBJ1-1; TRBD1 matches 7 bases. Germline assignment: CDR1 MDHEN and CDR2 SYDVKM. The length of the CDR3 is 14 residues. V was pared by 6 bases and J by 3 bases, with 7 bases of the junction left unmatched. The CDR3 sequence: CASRPTGSHTEAFF. The CDR3 bases are TGTGCCAGCAGACCGACAGGGTCTCACACTGAAGCTTTCTTT.

The rearrangement links TRBV28 to TRBJ1-1, with 8 bases identical to TRBD1. Trimming cost V 5 bases and J 3 bases; bases outside gene matches: 8. In germline, CDR1 is MDHEN, CDR2 SYDVKM. The CDR3 is made up of 15 amino acids. CDR3 amino acids: CASSIGTGAYTEAFF. Written as DNA, the CDR3 is TGTGCCAGCAGTATCGGGACAGGCGCTTACACTGAAGCTTTCTTT.

The rearrangement joins TRBV11-2 to TRBJ2-1; possibly TRBD2 for D (5 bases). This CDR3 has 14 amino acids. Germline V lookup: CDR1 SGHAT, CDR2 FQNNGV. V was cut by 5 bases and J by 2 bases, with 10 bases left in between. Here the CDR3 reads CASSEGLAYNEQFF. CDR3 bases: TGTGCCAGCAGCGAAGGACTCGCCTACAATGAGCAGTTCTTC. The whole variable domain, filled in from reference TRBV11-2 and TRBJ2-1, reads EAGVAQSPRYKIIEKRQSVAFWCNPISGHATLYWYQQILGQGPKLLIQFQNNGVVDDSQLPKDRFSAERLKGVDSTLKIQPAKLEDSAVYLCASSEGLAYNEQFFGPGTRLTVL.

The rearrangement joins TRBV4-3 to TRBJ1-4; TRBD1 might be the D (5 bases). The CDR3 runs to 15 residues. Trimming took off 3 bases at V and 7 bases at J, with 15 bases between the two ends. Germline V gives CDR1 LGHNA, CDR2 YSLEER. CDR3 nucleotides: TGCGCCAGCAGCCAGAGGCAGGGAGGTCGTGAAAAACTGTTTTTT. It is translated as CASSQRQGGREKLFF.

This chain connects TRBV19 to TRBJ2-2; D might be TRBD1 (6 bases). CDR1 and CDR2 from the germline V gene are LNHDA and SQIVND (reference sequence). The CDR3 consists of 17 residues. Trimming removed 7 bases from V and 6 bases from J, with 24 bases in between. CDR3 sequence: CASTSLGYRAGAGELFF. As DNA, the CDR3 is TGTGCCAGTACCTCATTGGGCTACAGGGCTGGCGCCGGGGAGCTGTTTTTT.

The chain uses TRBV27 and TRBJ2-3, with D tentatively TRBD1 (6 bases). Germline assignment: CDR1 MNHEY and CDR2 SMNVEV (reference sequence). This CDR3 is built from 13 residues. V was trimmed by 5 bases and J by 7 bases, leaving 13 bases between them. CDR3: CASSPSTGYTQYF. In DNA, the CDR3 is TGTGCCAGCAGTCCCTCGACAGGATATACGCAGTATTTT.

The V call is TRBV3-1 (or the pseudogene TRBV3-2), the J call TRBJ1-4; D gene ambiguous. The CDR3 is made up of 17 amino acids. V was pared by 0 bases and J by 2 bases, with 13 bases between. From germline, CDR1 is LGHDT and CDR2 YNNKEL (reference sequence). CDR3 sequence (DNA): TGTGCCAGCAGCCAAGATGGAGAACGAGGCACTAATGAAAAACTGTTTTTT. It encodes CASSQDGERGTNEKLFF.

The rearrangement joins TRBV7-3 to TRBJ1-1; maybe TRBD1 (5 bases). Trimming removed 2 bases at V and 5 bases at J, with 18 bases between. The CDR3 totals 16 residues. Germline V gene lookup returns CDR1 SGHTA and CDR2 FQGTGA. The CDR3 coding sequence is TGTGCCAGCAGCTTACAGGGTGGATTACTGGGGACTGAAGCTTTCTTT. This translates into CASSLQGGLLGTEAFF.

This clone showed up just once. This chain joins TRBV25-1 and TRBJ2-7, with 9 bases matching TRBD1. Germline-derived CDR1 and CDR2 are MGHDK and SYGVNS. V gave up 3 bases and J gave up 7 bases; unmatched junction bases: 10. This CDR3 region has 15 residues. Written as DNA, the CDR3 is TGTGCCAGCAGTGACTGGGGGACAGGGATCGGGGAGCAGTACTTC. This sequence encodes CASSDWGTGIGEQYF.

The rearrangement links TRBV27 to TRBJ2-7; 8 nucleotides match TRBD2. V trimming: 8 bases; J trimming: 2 bases; junction bases outside the gene matches: 8. CDR3 length: 14 residues. Looked up from germline, CDR1 is MNHEY and CDR2 is SMNVEV (reference sequence). CDR3 sequence (DNA): TGTGCCAGCGCCACACTAGCGGCCCCCTACGAGCAGTACTTC. It codes for CASATLAAPYEQYF.

This sequence joins TRBV27 and TRBJ2-3; D gene uncertain. The length of the CDR3 is 11 residues. The ends were cut back, 7 bases at V and 7 bases at J, with 9 bases in the middle. Germline V gene data show CDR1 as MNHEY and CDR2 as SMNVEV (reference sequence). CDR3 region: CASTQKNTQYF. The CDR3 coding sequence is TGTGCCAGCACCCAAAAAAATACGCAGTATTTT.

The genes are TRBV5-1 and TRBJ2-6; possibly TRBD2 for D (5 bases). V was clipped by 4 bases and J by 0 bases, with 11 bases between them. The germline V gene has CDR1 SGHRS and CDR2 YFSETQ. The CDR3 is made up of 16 amino acids. CDR3 DNA: TGCGCCAGCAGCGCCGTGGGAGCCTCTGGGGCCAACGTCCTGACTTTC. Protein: CASSAVGASGANVLTF.